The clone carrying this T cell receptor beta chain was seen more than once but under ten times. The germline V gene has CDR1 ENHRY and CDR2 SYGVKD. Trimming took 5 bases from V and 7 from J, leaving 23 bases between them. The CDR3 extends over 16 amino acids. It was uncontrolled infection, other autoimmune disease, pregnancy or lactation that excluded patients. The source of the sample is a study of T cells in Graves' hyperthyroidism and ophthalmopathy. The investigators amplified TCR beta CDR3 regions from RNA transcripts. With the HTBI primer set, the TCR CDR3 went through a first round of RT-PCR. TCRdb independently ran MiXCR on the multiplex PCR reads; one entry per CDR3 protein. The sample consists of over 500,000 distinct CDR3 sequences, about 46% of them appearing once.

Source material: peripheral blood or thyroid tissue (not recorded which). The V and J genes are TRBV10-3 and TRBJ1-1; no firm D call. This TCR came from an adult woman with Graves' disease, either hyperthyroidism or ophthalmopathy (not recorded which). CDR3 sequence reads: CAISYSPRVDTFEAFF. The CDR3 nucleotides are TGTGCCATCAGTTACTCCCCTCGGGTAGACACCTTTGAAGCTTTCTTT.